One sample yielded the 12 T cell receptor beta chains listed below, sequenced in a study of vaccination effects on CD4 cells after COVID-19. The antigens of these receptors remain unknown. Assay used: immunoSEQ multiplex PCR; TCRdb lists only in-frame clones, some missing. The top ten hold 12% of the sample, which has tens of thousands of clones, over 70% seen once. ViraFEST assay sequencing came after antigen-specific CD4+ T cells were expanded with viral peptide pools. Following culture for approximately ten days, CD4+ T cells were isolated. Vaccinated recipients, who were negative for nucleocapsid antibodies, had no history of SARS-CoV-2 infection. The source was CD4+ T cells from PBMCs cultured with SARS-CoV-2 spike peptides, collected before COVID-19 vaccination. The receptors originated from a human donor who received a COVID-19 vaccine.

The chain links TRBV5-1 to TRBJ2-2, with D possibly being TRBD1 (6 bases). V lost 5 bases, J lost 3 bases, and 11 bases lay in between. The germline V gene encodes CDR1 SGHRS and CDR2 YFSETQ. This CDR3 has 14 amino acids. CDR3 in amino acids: CASRDDRYTGELFF. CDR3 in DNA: TGCGCCAGCAGGGACGACAGGTACACCGGGGAGCTGTTTTTT.

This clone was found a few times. CDR3 sequence: CATSDSGREADTQYF. DNA for the CDR3: TGTGCCACCAGTGATTCCGGCAGGGAGGCAGATACGCAGTATTTT. The rearrangement joins TRBV24-1 to TRBJ2-3; possible D gene TRBD2, 6 bases. V was pared by 2 bases and J by 4 bases, with 12 bases between. CDR1 is KGHDR, CDR2 SFDVKD, per germline. This CDR3 has 15 amino acids.

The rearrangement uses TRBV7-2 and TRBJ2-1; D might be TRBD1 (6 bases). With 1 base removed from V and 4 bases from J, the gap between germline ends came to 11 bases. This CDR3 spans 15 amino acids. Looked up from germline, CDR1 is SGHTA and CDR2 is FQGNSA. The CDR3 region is CASSLGITGYNEQFF. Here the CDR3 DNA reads TGTGCCAGCAGCTTAGGGATAACAGGGTACAATGAGCAGTTCTTC.

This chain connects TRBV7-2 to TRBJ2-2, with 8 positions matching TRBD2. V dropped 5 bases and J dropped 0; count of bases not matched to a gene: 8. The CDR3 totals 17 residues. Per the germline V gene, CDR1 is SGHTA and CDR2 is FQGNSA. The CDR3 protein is CASSLRSGGSNTGELFF. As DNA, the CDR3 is TGTGCCAGCAGCCTTCGGAGCGGGGGCTCGAACACCGGGGAGCTGTTTTTT.

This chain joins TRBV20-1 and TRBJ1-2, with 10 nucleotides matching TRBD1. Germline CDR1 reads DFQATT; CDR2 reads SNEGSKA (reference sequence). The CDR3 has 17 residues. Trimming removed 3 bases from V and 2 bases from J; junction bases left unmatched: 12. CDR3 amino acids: CSASKSGTGASNYGYTF. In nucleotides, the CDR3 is TGCAGTGCTAGTAAGTCCGGGACAGGGGCCTCCAACTATGGCTACACCTTC.

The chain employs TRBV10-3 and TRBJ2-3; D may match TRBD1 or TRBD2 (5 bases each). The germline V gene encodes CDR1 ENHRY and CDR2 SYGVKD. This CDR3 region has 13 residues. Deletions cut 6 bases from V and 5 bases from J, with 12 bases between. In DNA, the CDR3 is TGTGCCATCAGGGACAATGCGGGAGATACGCAGTATTTT. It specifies CAIRDNAGDTQYF.

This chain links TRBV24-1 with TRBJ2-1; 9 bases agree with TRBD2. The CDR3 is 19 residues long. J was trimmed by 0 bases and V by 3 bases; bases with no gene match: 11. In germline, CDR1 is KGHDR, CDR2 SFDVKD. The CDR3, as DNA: TGTGCCACCAGTGATCCGGGACTAGCTGGGGCGAGCTCCTACAATGAGCAGTTCTTC. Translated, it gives CATSDPGLAGASSYNEQFF.

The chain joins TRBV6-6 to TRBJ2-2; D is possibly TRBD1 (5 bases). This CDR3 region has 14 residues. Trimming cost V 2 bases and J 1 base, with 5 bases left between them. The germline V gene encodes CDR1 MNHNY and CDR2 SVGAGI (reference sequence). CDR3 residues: CASSYRGNTGELFF. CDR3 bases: TGTGCCAGCAGTTACAGGGGGAACACCGGGGAGCTGTTTTTT.

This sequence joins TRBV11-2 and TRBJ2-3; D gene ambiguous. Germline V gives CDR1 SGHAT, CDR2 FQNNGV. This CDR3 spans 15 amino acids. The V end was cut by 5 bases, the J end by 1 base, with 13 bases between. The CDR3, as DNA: TGTGCCAGCAGCCCCCGTTGGGTTGGCACAGATACGCAGTATTTT. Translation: CASSPRWVGTDTQYF. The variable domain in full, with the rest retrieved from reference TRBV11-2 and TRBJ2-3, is EAGVAQSPRYKIIEKRQSVAFWCNPISGHATLYWYQQILGQGPKLLIQFQNNGVVDDSQLPKDRFSAERLKGVDSTLKIQPAKLEDSAVYLCASSPRWVGTDTQYFGPGTRLTVL.

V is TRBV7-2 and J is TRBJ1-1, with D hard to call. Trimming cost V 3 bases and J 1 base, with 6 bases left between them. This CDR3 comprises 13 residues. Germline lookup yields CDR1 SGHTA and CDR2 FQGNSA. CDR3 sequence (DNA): TGTGCCAGCAGCTTGACGGGGAACACTGAAGCTTTCTTT. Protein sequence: CASSLTGNTEAFF.

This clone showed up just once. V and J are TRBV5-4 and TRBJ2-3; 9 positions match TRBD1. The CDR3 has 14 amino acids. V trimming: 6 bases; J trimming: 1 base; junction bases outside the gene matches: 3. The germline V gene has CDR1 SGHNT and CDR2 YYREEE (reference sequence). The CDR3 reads CASTRTGGTDTQYF. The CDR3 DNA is TGTGCCAGCACCCGGACAGGGGGCACAGATACGCAGTATTTT.

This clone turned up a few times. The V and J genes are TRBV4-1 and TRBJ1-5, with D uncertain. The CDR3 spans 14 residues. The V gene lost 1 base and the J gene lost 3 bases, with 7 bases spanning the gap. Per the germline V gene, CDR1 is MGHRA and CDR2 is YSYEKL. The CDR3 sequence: CASSQVTPNQPQHF. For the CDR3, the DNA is TGCGCCAGCAGCCAAGTAACCCCCAATCAGCCCCAGCATTTT.